Listed here are 14 T cell receptor beta chains from one sample, sequenced in a study of blood T cell repertoires in COVID-19. Produced via immunoSEQ multiplex PCR; TCRdb's table is partial and in-frame only. The table shows about 330,000 clones, with approximately 90% occurring only once. The sequenced sample consisted of peripheral blood. These receptors all come from a woman aged 45-65 years with active or convalescent COVID-19.

This chain links TRBV15 with TRBJ2-5; 13 bases map to TRBD2. The CDR3 sequence is 15 residues long. Trimming took 0 bases from V and 5 from J; bases not matched to a gene: 0. Germline values: CDR1 LNHNV, CDR2 YYDKDF (reference sequence). The CDR3 DNA reads TGTGCCACCAGCAGAGAGGGACTAGCGGGGGAGACCCAGTACTTC. It codes for CATSREGLAGETQYF.

J is TRBJ2-2 and V is TRBV24-1, with D possibly TRBD1 on 6 matching bases. Per the germline V gene, CDR1 is KGHDR and CDR2 is SFDVKD. The CDR3 consists of 19 residues. V gave up 4 bases and J gave up 0 bases, with 20 bases separating them. CDR3: CATSDTKPDSPANTGELFF. The CDR3 bases are TGTGCCACCAGTGACACAAAACCGGACAGCCCCGCGAACACCGGGGAGCTGTTTTTT.

The rearrangement uses TRBV11-2 and TRBJ1-3, with a possible D match to TRBD1 (6 bases). This CDR3 region has 15 residues. V was trimmed by 5 bases and J by 4 bases, leaving 15 bases between them. Looked up from germline, CDR1 is SGHAT and CDR2 is FQNNGV. The DNA for the CDR3 is TGTGCCAGCAGCCCCTTCGGTAGGGGGGGAAACACCATATATTTT. Protein: CASSPFGRGGNTIYF.

This chain connects TRBV7-2 to TRBJ2-7, with 9 bases fitting TRBD1. The CDR3 totals 14 residues. Germline lookup yields CDR1 SGHTA and CDR2 FQGNSA. V trimming: 7 bases; J trimming: 3 bases; junction bases outside the gene matches: 7. In DNA form, the CDR3 reads TGTGCCAGCACCAAGGGACAGGGCCTCTACGAGCAGTACTTC. Protein: CASTKGQGLYEQYF.

The chain has TRBV7-3 and TRBJ2-1, with TRBD2 matching over 8 bases. The CDR3 is made up of 13 amino acids. Germline values: CDR1 SGHTA, CDR2 FQGTGA. Germline trimming cut 8 bases from V and 13 bases from J; bases unmatched to any gene: 13. This chain's CDR3 is CASSSSGGQLQFF. The DNA for the CDR3 is TGTGCCAGCTCCTCCTCGGGGGGGCAATTACAGTTCTTC.

This clone was seen a single time. The chain carries TRBV7-9 and TRBJ1-3; D is possibly TRBD1 (5 bases). The germline V and J ends were trimmed by 1 base and 6 bases, with 13 bases remaining between them. This CDR3 comprises 15 residues. Germline CDR1 reads SEHNR; CDR2 reads FQNEAQ (reference sequence). The DNA of the CDR3 is TGTGCCAGCAGCTTAGTCCAGGGTTTAAAAAACACCATATATTTT. Its protein product is CASSLVQGLKNTIYF.

The chain combines TRBV30 with TRBJ2-7; tentatively, D is TRBD1 (6 bases). Between the trimmed V and J ends, which lost 4 bases and 3 bases, there was a span of 22 bases. Germline values: CDR1 GTSNPN, CDR2 SVGIG (reference sequence). CDR3 length: 16 amino acids. The chain's CDR3 is CAWMGAGTGFYYEQYF. CDR3 in DNA: TGTGCCTGGATGGGGGCAGGCACAGGGTTTTACTACGAGCAGTACTTC.

This chain joins TRBV3-1 (or the pseudogene TRBV3-2) and TRBJ2-7; the D gene is possibly TRBD2 (5 bases). V was cut by 5 bases and J by 3 bases, with 11 bases left in between. This CDR3 is 13 amino acids long. Germline V gene sequence: CDR1 LGHDT, CDR2 YNNKEL (reference sequence). The DNA of the CDR3 is TGTGCCAGCAGCTCGTTTCGGGGCTACGAGCAGTACTTC. It yields the protein CASSSFRGYEQYF.

The rearrangement uses TRBV7-3 and TRBJ2-2; TRBD2 is a possible D gene (6 bases). Trimming took 5 bases from V and 1 from J, leaving 14 bases between them. The CDR3 has 16 residues. Per germline, CDR1 SGHTA and CDR2 FQGTGA. CDR3 sequence: CASSLSGGKNTGELFF. In DNA form, the CDR3 reads TGTGCCAGCAGCCTAAGTGGGGGGAAGAACACCGGGGAGCTGTTTTTT.

The chain combines TRBV5-4 with TRBJ2-5, with D possibly matching TRBD2 (6 bases). There are 15 residues in the CDR3. CDR1 and CDR2 (germline): SGHNT, YYREEE (reference sequence). Trimming left V 0 bases short and J 1 base short, with 10 bases between. CDR3 loop: CASSLGWGGQETQYF. The CDR3 coding sequence is TGTGCCAGCAGCTTGGGGTGGGGAGGCCAAGAGACCCAGTACTTC.

The V and J genes are TRBV15 and TRBJ2-7, with 8 bases identical to TRBD2. There are 18 residues in the CDR3. The V gene's germline CDR1 is LNHNV and CDR2 YYDKDF (reference sequence). V lost 0 bases to trimming and J lost 3 bases; unmatched junction nucleotides: 13. The DNA of the CDR3 is TGTGCCACCAGCAGAGACCCCCCTACTAGCGGACTAGACTACGAGCAGTACTTC. This translates into CATSRDPPTSGLDYEQYF. Using reference TRBV15 and TRBJ2-7 for the parts outside the CDR3, the full variable domain is DAMVIQNPRYQVTQFGKPVTLSCSQTLNHNVMYWYQQKSSQAPKLLFHYYDKDFNNEADTPDNFQSRRPNTSFCFLDIRSPGLGDTAMYLCATSRDPPTSGLDYEQYFGPGTRLTVT.

This chain uses TRBV27 with TRBJ2-2; TRBD2 aligns across 10 bases. The length of the CDR3 is 15 residues. CDR1 and CDR2 (germline): MNHEY, SMNVEV (reference sequence). J gave up 6 bases and V 5 bases, and 6 bases lay outside the gene matches. The CDR3 loop reads CASSQLAGFAGELFF. The CDR3, as DNA: TGTGCCAGCAGTCAACTAGCGGGATTTGCCGGGGAGCTGTTTTTT.

The rearrangement joins TRBV4-3 to TRBJ2-1, with 8 positions matching TRBD1. In germline, CDR1 is LGHNA, CDR2 YSLEER. Trimming at V came to 4 bases and at J to 8 bases, leaving 19 bases not matched to a gene. The CDR3 runs 18 residues. DNA for the CDR3: TGCGCCAGCAGCCCTTCATTCCGGCCAGGGGGCCCTATGTATGAGCAGTTCTTC. Its translation: CASSPSFRPGGPMYEQFF.

The chain links TRBV30 to TRBJ1-4; unclear D gene. Trimming stripped 0 bases from V and 6 bases from J, with 8 bases between. The germline CDR1 and CDR2 sequences are GTSNPN and SVGIG (reference sequence). This CDR3 contains 13 residues. As DNA, the CDR3 is TGTGCCTGGAGTGTAGACACGCATGAAAAACTGTTTTTT. It codes for CAWSVDTHEKLFF.